This T cell receptor beta chain comes out of a study of immune heterogeneity within non-small cell lung tumors. Within the sample, this clonotype is medium-sized. Its specificity is unknown. General study findings and limits: Identical dominant CDR3 beta clonotypes recurred across tumor sites within a patient, alongside site-unique high-frequency clones. Local T-cell clonality and local tumor mutational burden correlated moderately but significantly (R approximately 0.3).

As template, the study used bulk tumor genomic DNA at about 550 ng per sample. Several far-apart biopsies were taken per primary tumor during surgery. Untreated, newly diagnosed non-small cell lung cancer patients underwent curative surgery. Curative-intent surgery was being performed on the donors, who were patients newly diagnosed with non-small cell lung cancer. TCR beta CDR3 regions came from multiplex PCR with 32 forward V and 13 reverse J primers. TCRdb re-called the multiplex PCR reads through MiXCR, storing one row per CDR3 protein. The sample yields some 5,500 distinct CDR3 sequences, roughly 18% seen once. Trimming left V 6 bases short and J 4 bases short, with 10 bases between. CDR3 length: 11 amino acids. The germline gives CDR1 SQVTM, CDR2 ANQGSEA.

The sample taken for sequencing was lung tumor tissue. The V call is TRBV29-1, the J call TRBJ2-7; D is perhaps TRBD1 (6 bases). The TCR sequence derives from a man aged 40-49 years with non-small cell lung cancer. The CDR3 loop reads CSVVTGYEQYF. The CDR3 DNA follows: TGCAGCGTCGTAACAGGGTACGAGCAGTACTTC.